The sample holds a few counts of the clone carrying this T cell receptor (beta chain). Germline V gives CDR1 ENHRY, CDR2 SYGVKD. The CDR3 sequence is 12 residues long. Deletions cut 4 bases from V and 5 bases from J, with 9 bases between. The record originates from a study of regulatory T cells in long-lasting Graves disease. Library construction for TCR beta used iRepertoire HTBI primers and Arm-PCR of CDR3 regions. MiXCR was run by TCRdb on the multiplex PCR reads, yielding one entry per CDR3 protein. The sample records roughly 530,000 distinct CDR3 sequences, roughly 15% being singletons. The time point: newly diagnosed GD, antithyroid drugs for less than 3 months. PBMCs were the source of the RNA used for TCR sequencing. These data were also reused for a study on T cells in Graves' hyperthyroidism and ophthalmopathy.

The receptor was derived from a woman aged 40 to 65 with Graves disease. The sample here was peripheral blood mononuclear cells (PBMCs), taken at new diagnosis, from a patient treated with antithyroid drugs. This rearrangement joins TRBV10-3 to TRBJ2-7; D remains unclear. The CDR3 sequence: CAISATDHEQYF. CDR3 DNA: TGTGCCATCAGTGCCACGGACCACGAGCAGTACTTC.